This TCR beta chain was identified during a study of a mutant IDH1 vaccine in newly diagnosed glioma. About the study: Sex distribution of treated patients was roughly 60% male and roughly 38% female; mean age was around 40 years. Antecedent treatment encompassed radiotherapy, temozolomide, or their combination; the majority received both.

Study results and limitations: The vaccine induced immune responses, and these occurred in around 93% of patients.

TCRdb keeps only in-frame clones here, not all; method: immunoSEQ multiplex PCR. The sample records fewer than 40,000 clones, 80% to 95% being singletons. The time point: week 47, end of study. The content of each vaccine dose was 300 ug of mutant IDH1 20-mer peptide, and topical imiquimod accompanied it. The study gave patients eight vaccinations in weeks 1, 3, 5, 7, 11, 15, 19, 23. On this clone: The antigen is undetermined.

Sequencing used PBMCs, obtained from a glioma patient whose treatment included an IDH1 peptide vaccine. This receptor was taken from a woman between 40 and 50 years old with glioma.

CDR3: CASSANSEDEQFF. In DNA, the CDR3 is TGTGCCAGCAGCGCTAATAGCGAGGATGAGCAGTTCTTC. The V gene is TRBV9, the J gene TRBJ2-1, with D maybe TRBD2 (5 bases). The CDR3 has 13 residues. Germline CDR1 is SGDLS and CDR2 is YYNGEE. Trimming stripped 3 bases from V and 8 bases from J, with 12 bases between.